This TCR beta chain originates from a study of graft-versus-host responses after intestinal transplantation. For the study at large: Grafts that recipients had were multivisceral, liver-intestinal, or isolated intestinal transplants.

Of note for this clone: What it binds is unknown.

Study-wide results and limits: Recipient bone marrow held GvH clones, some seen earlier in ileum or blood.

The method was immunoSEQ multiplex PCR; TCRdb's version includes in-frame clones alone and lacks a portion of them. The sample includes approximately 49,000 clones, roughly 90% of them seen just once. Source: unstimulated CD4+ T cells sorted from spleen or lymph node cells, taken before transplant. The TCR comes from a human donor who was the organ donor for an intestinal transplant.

The CDR3 nucleotides are TGCGCCAGCAGCCGTAGCGGGAGGGCCAGGCAAACCGACACAGATACGCAGTATTTT. Amino acids: CASSRSGRARQTDTDTQYF. The V gene is TRBV5-1, the J gene TRBJ2-3; the match to TRBD2 covers 11 bases. Trimming took 4 bases from V and 2 from J; bases not matched to a gene: 15. This CDR3 region has 19 residues. CDR1 SGHRS and CDR2 YFSETQ come from the germline V gene.